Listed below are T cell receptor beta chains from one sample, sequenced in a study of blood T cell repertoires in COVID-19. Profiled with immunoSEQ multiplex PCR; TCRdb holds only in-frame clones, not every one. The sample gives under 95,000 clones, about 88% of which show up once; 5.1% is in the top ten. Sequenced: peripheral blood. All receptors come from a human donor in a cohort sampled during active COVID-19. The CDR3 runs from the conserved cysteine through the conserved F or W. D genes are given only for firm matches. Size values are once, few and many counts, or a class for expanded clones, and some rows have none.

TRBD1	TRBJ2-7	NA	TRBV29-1	CSVEDQTGGEQYF	TGCAGCGTTGAAGATCAGACAGGGGGTGAGCAGTACTTC
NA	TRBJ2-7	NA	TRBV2	CASSGETGPYYEVQYF	TGTGCCAGCAGTGGAGAGACAGGTCCTTATTACGAGGTCCAGTACTTC
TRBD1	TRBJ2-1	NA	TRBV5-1	CASSSRTGIYEQFF	TGCGCCAGCAGCTCCAGGACAGGGATCTATGAGCAGTTCTTC
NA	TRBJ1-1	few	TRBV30	CAWSRENTEAFF	TGTGCCTGGAGTCGGGAAAACACTGAAGCTTTCTTT
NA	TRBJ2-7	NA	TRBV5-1	CASSPVGGLGEQYF	TGCGCCAGCAGCCCCGTCGGGGGGCTTGGCGAGCAGTACTTC
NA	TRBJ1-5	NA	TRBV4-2	CASSETVGQPQHF	TGTGCCAGCAGCGAGACTGTCGGGCAGCCCCAGCATTTT
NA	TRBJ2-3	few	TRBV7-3	CASSLQLADTQYF	TGTGCCAGCAGCTTACAACTAGCAGATACGCAGTATTTT
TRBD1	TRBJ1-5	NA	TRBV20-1	CSASSHQGAYQPQHF	TGCAGTGCTAGTTCCCATCAGGGGGCTTATCAGCCCCAGCATTTT
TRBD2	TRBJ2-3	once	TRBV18	CASSPPQRGGTQYF	TGTGCCAGCTCACCACCCCAGCGGGGGGGTACGCAGTATTTT
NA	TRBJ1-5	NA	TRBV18	CASSPVPGQPQHF	TGTGCCAGCTCACCAGTTCCGGGACAGCCCCAGCATTTT
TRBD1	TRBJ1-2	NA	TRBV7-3	CASSFPGGRGYTF	TGTGCCAGCAGCTTCCCAGGGGGCCGCGGCTACACCTTC
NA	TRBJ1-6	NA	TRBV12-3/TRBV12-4	CASCGVGLPLHF	TGTGCCAGCTGCGGCGTTGGGTTACCCCTCCACTTT
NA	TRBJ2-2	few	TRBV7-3	CASSVSRSGELFF	TGTGCCAGCAGCGTATCGCGCTCCGGGGAGCTGTTTTTT
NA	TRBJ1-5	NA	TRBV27	CASSSLGAEPLYRNQPQHF	TGTGCCAGCAGTTCCCTCGGAGCCGAGCCCCTATATCGCAATCAGCCCCAGCATTTT
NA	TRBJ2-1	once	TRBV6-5	CASRLRDSRDNEQFF	TGTGCCAGCAGACTCAGGGACTCTAGGGACAATGAGCAGTTCTTC
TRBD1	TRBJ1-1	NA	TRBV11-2	CASSFGQGAAEAFF	TGTGCCAGCAGCTTTGGACAGGGGGCCGCTGAAGCTTTCTTT
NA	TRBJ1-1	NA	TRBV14	CASSLETANTEAFF	TGTGCCAGCAGCCTGGAGACAGCCAACACTGAAGCTTTCTTT
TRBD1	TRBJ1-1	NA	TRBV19	CATSPRTGPEAFF	TGTGCCACCTCGCCAAGGACAGGGCCTGAAGCTTTCTTT
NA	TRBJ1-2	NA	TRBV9	CASTETPDTAYGYTF	TGTGCCAGCACCGAGACCCCGGACACAGCCTATGGCTACACCTTC
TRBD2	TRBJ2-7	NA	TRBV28	CASSFGRVGYEQYF	TGTGCCAGCAGTTTCGGGAGGGTAGGGTACGAGCAGTACTTC
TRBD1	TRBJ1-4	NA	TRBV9	CASSRGGAGEKLFF	TGTGCCAGCAGCCGAGGGGGCGCTGGGGAAAAACTGTTTTTT
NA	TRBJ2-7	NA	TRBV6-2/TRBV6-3	CASSYGFAGLPYEQYF	TGTGCCAGCAGTTACGGGTTCGCGGGACTGCCCTACGAGCAGTACTTC
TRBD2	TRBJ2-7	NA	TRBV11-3	CASSLDWRLAFEQYF	TGTGCCAGCAGCTTAGATTGGAGACTAGCCTTCGAGCAGTACTTC